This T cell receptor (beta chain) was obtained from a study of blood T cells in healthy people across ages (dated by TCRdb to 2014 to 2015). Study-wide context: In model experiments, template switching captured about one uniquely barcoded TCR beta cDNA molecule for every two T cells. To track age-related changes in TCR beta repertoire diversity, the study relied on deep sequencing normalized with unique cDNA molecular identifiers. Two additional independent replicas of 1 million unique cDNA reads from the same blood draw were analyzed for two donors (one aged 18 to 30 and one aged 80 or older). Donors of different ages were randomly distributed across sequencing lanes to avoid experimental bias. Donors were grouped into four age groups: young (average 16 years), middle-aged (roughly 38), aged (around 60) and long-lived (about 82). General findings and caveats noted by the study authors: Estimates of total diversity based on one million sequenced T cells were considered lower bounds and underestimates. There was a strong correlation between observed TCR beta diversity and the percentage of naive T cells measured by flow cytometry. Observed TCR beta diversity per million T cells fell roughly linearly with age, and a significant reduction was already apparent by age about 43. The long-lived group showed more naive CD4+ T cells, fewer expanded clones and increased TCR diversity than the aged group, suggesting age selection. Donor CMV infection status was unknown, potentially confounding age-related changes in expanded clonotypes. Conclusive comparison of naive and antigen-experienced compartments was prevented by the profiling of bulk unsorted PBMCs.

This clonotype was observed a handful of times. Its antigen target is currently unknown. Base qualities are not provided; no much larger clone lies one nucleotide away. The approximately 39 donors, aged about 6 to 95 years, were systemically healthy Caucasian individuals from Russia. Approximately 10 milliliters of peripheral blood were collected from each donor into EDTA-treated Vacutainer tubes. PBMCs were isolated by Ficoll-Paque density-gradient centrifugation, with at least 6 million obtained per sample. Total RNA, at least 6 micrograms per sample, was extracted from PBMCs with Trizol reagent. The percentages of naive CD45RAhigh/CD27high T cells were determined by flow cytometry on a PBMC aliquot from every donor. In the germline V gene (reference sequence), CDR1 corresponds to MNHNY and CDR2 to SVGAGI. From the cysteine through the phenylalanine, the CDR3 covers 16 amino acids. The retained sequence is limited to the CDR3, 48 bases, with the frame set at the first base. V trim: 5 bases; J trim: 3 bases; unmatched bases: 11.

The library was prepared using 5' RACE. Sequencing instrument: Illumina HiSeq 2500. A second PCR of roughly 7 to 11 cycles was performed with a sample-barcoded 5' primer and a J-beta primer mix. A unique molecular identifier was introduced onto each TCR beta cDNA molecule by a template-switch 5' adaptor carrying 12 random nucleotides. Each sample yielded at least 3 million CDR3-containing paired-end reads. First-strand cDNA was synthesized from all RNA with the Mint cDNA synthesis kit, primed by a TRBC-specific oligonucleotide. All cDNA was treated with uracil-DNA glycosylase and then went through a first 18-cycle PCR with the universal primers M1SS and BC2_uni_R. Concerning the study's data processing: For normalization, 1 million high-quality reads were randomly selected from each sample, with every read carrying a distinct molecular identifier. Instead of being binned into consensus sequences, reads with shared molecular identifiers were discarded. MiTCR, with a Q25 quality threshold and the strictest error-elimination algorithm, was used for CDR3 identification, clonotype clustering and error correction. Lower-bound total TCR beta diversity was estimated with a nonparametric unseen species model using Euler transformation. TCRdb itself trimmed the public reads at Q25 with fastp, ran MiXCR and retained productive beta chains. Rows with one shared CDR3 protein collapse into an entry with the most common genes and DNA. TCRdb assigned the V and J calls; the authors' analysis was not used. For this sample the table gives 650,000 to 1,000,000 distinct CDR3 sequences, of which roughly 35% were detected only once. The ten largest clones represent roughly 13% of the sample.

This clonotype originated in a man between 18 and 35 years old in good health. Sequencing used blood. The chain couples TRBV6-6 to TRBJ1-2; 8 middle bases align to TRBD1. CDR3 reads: CASSQAETGVDYGYTF. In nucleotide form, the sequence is TGTGCCAGCAGTCAGGCAGAGACAGGGGTAGACTATGGCTACACCTTC.